This TCR beta chain is drawn from a study of blood T cell repertoires in COVID-19. Study details: COVID-19 samples from acute and convalescent phases originated in the United States, Italy and Spain. The cDNA or gDNA used as material had been derived from T cells, B-cell-depleted T cells, or PBMCs.

Original processing notes: Estimation of nucleated cell counts relied on the amplification of reference gene primers. Method: immunoSEQ multiplex PCR; TCRdb's copy keeps in-frame clones and lacks some. D and trimming come from the DNA, and the V and J calls and clone size come from that table. This table holds about 110,000 clones, 75% to 90% found once. This TCR was recovered from a woman aged 50 to 60 with acute or convalescent COVID-19. Sequencing was performed on peripheral blood.

This CDR3 is CAWKLWGGPEDTIYF. In DNA, the CDR3 is TGTGCCTGGAAGTTATGGGGGGGACCTGAGGACACCATATATTTT. The genes are TRBV30 and TRBJ1-3; a possible D gene is TRBD1 (5 bases). V lost 4 bases, J lost 8 bases, and 21 bases lay in between. The CDR3 consists of 15 residues. Looked up from germline, CDR1 is GTSNPN and CDR2 is SVGIG (reference sequence).